These 23 T cell receptor beta chains were all obtained from the same sample, sequenced in a study of cytomegalovirus exposure and HLA in healthy donors. Using immunoSEQ multiplex PCR, the repertoire was profiled, and TCRdb retains in-frame clones only, with some absent. The data hold almost 70,000 clones, with 96% observed a single time. Sequenced: PBMCs. These receptors originate from a woman between 18 and 29 years old in good health and CMV-seropositive.

The CDR3 loop is CASSGTANTEAFF. As DNA, the CDR3 is TGTGCCAGTTCCGGGACAGCGAACACTGAAGCTTTCTTT. The rearrangement links TRBV28 to TRBJ1-1, with TRBD1 identical over 7 bases. Germline V gives CDR1 MDHEN, CDR2 SYDVKM. V dropped 9 bases and J dropped 1; count of bases not matched to a gene: 5. The CDR3 loop spans 13 amino acids. Based on the CDR3 plus reference TRBV28 and TRBJ1-1, the full variable domain is DVKVTQSSRYLVKRTGEKVFLECVQDMDHENMFWYRQDPGLGLRLIYFSYDVKMKEKGDIPEGYSVSREKKERFSLILESASTNQTSMYLCASSGTANTEAFFGQGTRLTVV.

V usage is TRBV28 and J usage is TRBJ2-7; D is unresolved. The CDR3 consists of 14 residues. Germline values: CDR1 MDHEN, CDR2 SYDVKM. V gave up 5 bases and J gave up 0 bases, with 11 bases separating them. The CDR3 DNA reads as TGTGCCAGCAGTATCAGTACGGGCTCCTACGAGCAGTACTTC. It codes for CASSISTGSYEQYF.

This clone came up once. The genes are TRBV29-1 and TRBJ2-3; 11 bases align to TRBD2. This CDR3 region has 16 residues. With 6 bases clipped from V and 1 base from J, the junction kept 9 bases outside the gene matches. Germline V CDR1 and CDR2: SQVTM, ANQGSEA. Written as DNA, the CDR3 is TGCAGCGTAACTCTGTCGACTAGCGGGGGCACAGATACGCAGTATTTT. Amino acids: CSVTLSTSGGTDTQYF.

The chain has TRBV11-1 and TRBJ2-1, with TRBD2 matching 8 bases. CDR1 and CDR2 from the germline V gene are SGHAT and FQDESV (reference sequence). The CDR3 totals 15 residues. Germline trimming cut 0 bases from V and 2 bases from J; bases unmatched to any gene: 0. The CDR3 nucleotides read TGTGCCAGCAGCTTAGCTAGCGGGACCTACAATGAGCAGTTCTTC. It specifies CASSLASGTYNEQFF.

This clone was detected a few times. The genes are TRBV7-6 and TRBJ2-3; possibly TRBD2 for D (6 bases). CDR3 length: 18 amino acids. From germline, CDR1 is SGHVS and CDR2 FNYEAQ. With 1 base removed from V and 6 bases from J, the gap between germline ends came to 23 bases. This chain's CDR3 is CASSLGVLMGGVADTQYF. The DNA for the CDR3 is TGTGCCAGCAGCTTAGGAGTGCTGATGGGGGGAGTAGCTGATACGCAGTATTTT.

This clone was detected only a few times. The chain recombines TRBV29-1 with TRBJ1-1; unclear D gene. V was shortened by 4 bases and J by 5 bases, with 8 bases between the two germline ends. The CDR3 covers 11 residues. CDR1 is SQVTM and CDR2 is ANQGSEA in the germline V gene. The CDR3 is CSVASVTEAFF. The DNA for the CDR3 is TGCAGCGTTGCTAGTGTTACTGAAGCTTTCTTT.

This clone was counted once. The chain links TRBV21-1 to TRBJ2-1; the table gives TRBD2 as D, unverified against the DNA. TRBV21-1 is flagged as a pseudogene. The CDR3 loop spans 19 amino acids. The chain's CDR3 is CASSKRHSGRALRHNEQFF. CDR3 nucleotides: TGTGCCAGCAGCAAACGGCATAGCGGGAGGGCCCTCCGACACAATGAGCAGTTCTTC.

The chain couples TRBV2 to TRBJ2-2; TRBD2 agrees at 7 bases. CDR3 length equals 15 residues. CDR1 is SNHLY, CDR2 FYNNEI, per germline. Trimming cost V 3 bases and J 4 bases; bases outside gene matches: 5. The chain's CDR3 is CASSDEGGSTGELFF. The DNA of the CDR3 is TGTGCCAGCAGTGACGAGGGCGGGAGCACCGGGGAGCTGTTTTTT.

V and J are TRBV30 and TRBJ2-3; 7 bases align to TRBD2. The CDR3 has 14 residues. Germline V gives CDR1 GTSNPN, CDR2 SVGIG (reference sequence). The ends lost 0 bases at V and 3 bases at J; junction bases unmatched: 3. The CDR3 bases are TGTGCCTGGAGTGTAGCGGGACTGACAGATACGCAGTATTTT. It translates to CAWSVAGLTDTQYF.

This sequence joins TRBV5-5 and TRBJ1-1; maybe TRBD1 (6 bases). Germline CDR1 is SGHKS and CDR2 is YYEKEE (reference sequence). This CDR3 region has 14 residues. V shed 6 bases and J shed 1 base, with 13 bases lying between them. CDR3 DNA sequence: TGTGCCAGCAAGCGGCGACAGGAGAACACTGAAGCTTTCTTT. Protein product: CASKRRQENTEAFF.

The chain employs TRBV29-1 and TRBJ2-5; a possible D gene is TRBD1 (5 bases). Germline V lookup: CDR1 SQVTM, CDR2 ANQGSEA. The CDR3 spans 12 residues. With 4 bases removed from V and 5 bases from J, the gap between germline ends came to 11 bases. CDR3 sequence (DNA): TGCAGCGTTGCCCAGGGCGAGGAGACCCAGTACTTC. Residues: CSVAQGEETQYF.

The V call is TRBV2, the J call TRBJ2-1; a possible D gene is TRBD1 (6 bases). Germline V gene sequence: CDR1 SNHLY, CDR2 FYNNEI. V lost 3 bases, J lost 0 bases, and 9 bases lay in between. The CDR3 spans 15 residues. Written as DNA, the CDR3 is TGTGCCAGCAGTGAGAGGGGGAGCTCCTACAATGAGCAGTTCTTC. This sequence encodes CASSERGSSYNEQFF.

The chain uses TRBV7-9 and TRBJ2-5; 10 nucleotides agree with TRBD1. Germline V gives CDR1 SEHNR, CDR2 FQNEAQ (reference sequence). J was trimmed by 5 bases and V by 5 bases; bases with no gene match: 8. This CDR3 is 15 amino acids long. As DNA, the CDR3 is TGTGCCAGCAGCCATCGACAGGGGGCCGAGGAGACCCAGTACTTC. This translates into CASSHRQGAEETQYF.

This sequence joins TRBV6-4 and TRBJ2-3; 7 nucleotides align to TRBD2. Per the germline V gene, CDR1 is MRHNA and CDR2 is SNTAGT. Unmatched junction bases numbered 2, after V lost 3 bases and J lost 2 bases. This CDR3 is 14 amino acids long. CDR3 in amino acids: CASSEAGTTDTQYF. Here the CDR3 DNA reads TGTGCCAGCAGTGAAGCGGGAACCACAGATACGCAGTATTTT.

The gene calls are TRBV28 and TRBJ1-1, with D maybe TRBD1 (5 bases). The germline V gene has CDR1 MDHEN and CDR2 SYDVKM. The CDR3 contains 13 residues. Trimming took 4 bases from V and 2 from J, leaving 8 bases between them. For the CDR3, the DNA is TGTGCCAGCAGTTCCACAGGTAACACTGAAGCTTTCTTT. Residues: CASSSTGNTEAFF.

CDR3 region: CASSLSAESDTQYF. CDR3 sequence (DNA): TGTGCCAGCAGTTTATCCGCAGAATCAGATACGCAGTATTTT. The chain employs TRBV27 and TRBJ2-3; no clear D gene. From germline, CDR1 is MNHEY and CDR2 SMNVEV (reference sequence). V was clipped by 0 bases and J by 4 bases, with 8 bases between them. CDR3 length equals 14 residues.

The chain recombines TRBV7-2 with TRBJ2-7, with 11 bases aligning to TRBD1. The CDR3 runs to 16 residues. V shed 0 bases, J shed 2 bases, and the junction held 3 bases outside the gene matches. Per germline, CDR1 SGHTA and CDR2 FQGNSA. CDR3 nucleotides: TGTGCCAGCAGCTTAGCCCGGGACAGGGGGACCTACGAGCAGTACTTC. It encodes CASSLARDRGTYEQYF.

This CDR3 is CASRLAGGAPTDTQYF. The CDR3 DNA is TGCGCCAGCAGACTAGCGGGAGGAGCCCCCACAGATACGCAGTATTTT. The chain is built from TRBV5-1 and TRBJ2-3; 12 bases match TRBD2. CDR3 length: 16 amino acids. Trimming removed 5 bases from V and 2 bases from J; junction bases left unmatched: 6. Germline assignment: CDR1 SGHRS and CDR2 YFSETQ. Using reference TRBV5-1 and TRBJ2-3 for the parts outside the CDR3, the full variable domain is KAGVTQTPRYLIKTRGQQVTLSCSPISGHRSVSWYQQTPGQGLQFLFEYFSETQRNKGNFPGRFSGRQFSNSRSEMNVSTLELGDSALYLCASRLAGGAPTDTQYFGPGTRLTVL.

V gene TRBV27 combines with J gene TRBJ2-7; D not certain. V was trimmed by 0 bases and J by 5 bases, leaving 8 bases between them. The CDR3 sequence is 13 residues long. Germline V gene sequence: CDR1 MNHEY, CDR2 SMNVEV (reference sequence). CDR3 protein: CASSLSFEDEQYF. The CDR3 coding sequence is TGTGCCAGCAGTTTATCCTTTGAGGACGAGCAGTACTTC.

CDR3: CASSERGQTNTEAFF. The CDR3 coding sequence is TGTGCCAGCAGTGAACGCGGACAAACGAACACTGAAGCTTTCTTT. The rearrangement joins TRBV6-1 to TRBJ1-1, with D perhaps TRBD1 (5 bases). Germline lookup yields CDR1 MNHNS and CDR2 SASEGT. CDR3 length: 15 amino acids. V lost 2 bases and J 1 base, leaving 11 bases between the germline ends.

This clone showed up just once. The chain carries TRBV28 and TRBJ1-1; a possible D gene is TRBD1 (5 bases). This CDR3 contains 13 residues. Germline values: CDR1 MDHEN, CDR2 SYDVKM. Trimming shortened V by 8 bases and J by 1 base, and 11 bases separated the two germline ends. In nucleotides, the CDR3 is TGTGCCAGCGTCTCGACAGCGAACACTGAAGCTTTCTTT. It is translated as CASVSTANTEAFF.

The chain recombines TRBV6-1 with TRBJ2-7; 10 nucleotides line up with TRBD2. Germline-derived CDR1 and CDR2 are MNHNS and SASEGT. This CDR3 has 13 amino acids. Trimming removed 4 bases from V and 3 bases from J; junction bases left unmatched: 0. The CDR3 DNA reads as TGTGCCAGCAGTGGGACTAGCGGCTACGAGCAGTACTTC. It translates to CASSGTSGYEQYF.

This clone was counted a single time. The chain combines TRBV9 with TRBJ2-5; TRBD1 matches 8 bases. The V gene's germline CDR1 is SGDLS and CDR2 YYNGEE. V trimming: 4 bases; J trimming: 5 bases; junction bases outside the gene matches: 4. The CDR3 length is 13 residues. The chain's CDR3 is CASSKTGEETQYF. The DNA for the CDR3 is TGTGCCAGCAGCAAGACAGGGGAGGAGACCCAGTACTTC.